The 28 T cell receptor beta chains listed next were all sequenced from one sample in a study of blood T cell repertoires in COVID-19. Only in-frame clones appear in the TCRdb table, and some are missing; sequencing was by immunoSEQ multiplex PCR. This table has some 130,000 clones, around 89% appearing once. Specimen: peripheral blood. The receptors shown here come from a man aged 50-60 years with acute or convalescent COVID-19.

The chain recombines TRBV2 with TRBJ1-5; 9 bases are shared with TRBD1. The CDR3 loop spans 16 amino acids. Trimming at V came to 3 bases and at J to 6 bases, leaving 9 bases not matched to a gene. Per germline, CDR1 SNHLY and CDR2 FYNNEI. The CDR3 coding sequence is TGTGCCAGCAGTGATTATTTGGGGACAGGGTCTCAGCCCCAGCATTTT. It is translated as CASSDYLGTGSQPQHF.

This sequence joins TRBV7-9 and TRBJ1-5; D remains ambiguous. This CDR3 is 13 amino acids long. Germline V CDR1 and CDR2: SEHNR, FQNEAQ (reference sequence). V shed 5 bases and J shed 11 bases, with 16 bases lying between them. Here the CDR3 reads CASSKGPDGAQHF. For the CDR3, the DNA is TGTGCCAGCAGCAAGGGCCCAGACGGGGCCCAGCATTTT.

CDR3 amino acids: CAWSARGSQPQHF. CDR3 nucleotides: TGTGCCTGGAGTGCGAGGGGGAGTCAGCCCCAGCATTTT. The J gene is TRBJ1-5, the V gene TRBV30; D may be TRBD1 (6 bases). Germline assignment: CDR1 GTSNPN and CDR2 SVGIG (reference sequence). The CDR3 spans 13 residues. V gave up 1 base and J gave up 6 bases, with 10 bases separating them.

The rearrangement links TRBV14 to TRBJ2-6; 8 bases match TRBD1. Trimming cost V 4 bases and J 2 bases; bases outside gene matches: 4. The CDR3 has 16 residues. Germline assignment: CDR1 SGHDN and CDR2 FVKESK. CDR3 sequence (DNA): TGTGCCAGCAGCCCATGGACAGGGACTGGGGCCAACGTCCTGACTTTC. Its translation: CASSPWTGTGANVLTF.

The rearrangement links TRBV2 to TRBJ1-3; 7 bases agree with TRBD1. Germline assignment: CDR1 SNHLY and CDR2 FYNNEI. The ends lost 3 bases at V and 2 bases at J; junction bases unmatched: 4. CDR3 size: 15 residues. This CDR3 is CASSDQGGPGNTIYF. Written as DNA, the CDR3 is TGTGCCAGCAGTGACCAGGGGGGACCTGGAAACACCATATATTTT.

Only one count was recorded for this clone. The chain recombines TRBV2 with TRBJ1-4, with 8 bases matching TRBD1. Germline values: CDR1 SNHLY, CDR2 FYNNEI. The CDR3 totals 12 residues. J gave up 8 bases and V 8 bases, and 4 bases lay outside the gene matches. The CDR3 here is CASRQGQEKLFF. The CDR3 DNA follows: TGTGCCAGCCGACAGGGGCAGGAAAAACTGTTTTTT. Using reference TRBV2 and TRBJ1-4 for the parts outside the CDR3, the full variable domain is EPEVTQTPSHQVTQMGQEVILRCVPISNHLYFYWYRQILGQKVEFLVSFYNNEISEKSEIFDDQFSVERPDGSNFTLKIRSTKLEDSAMYFCASRQGQEKLFFGSGTQLSVL.

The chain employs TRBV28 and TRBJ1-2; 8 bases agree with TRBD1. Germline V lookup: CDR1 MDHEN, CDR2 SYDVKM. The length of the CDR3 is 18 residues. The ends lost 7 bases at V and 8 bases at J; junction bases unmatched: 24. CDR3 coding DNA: TGTGCCAGCACTCCTCCAAGAGGGGCAGGGGGCCCCTCTGGGGGCTACACCTTC. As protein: CASTPPRGAGGPSGGYTF.

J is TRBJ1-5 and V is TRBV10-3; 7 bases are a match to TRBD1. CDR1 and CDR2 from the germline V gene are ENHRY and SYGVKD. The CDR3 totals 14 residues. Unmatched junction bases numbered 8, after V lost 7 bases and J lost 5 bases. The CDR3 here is CAIKGQGGDQPQHF. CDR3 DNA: TGTGCCATCAAGGGGCAGGGGGGAGATCAGCCCCAGCATTTT.

This CDR3 is CASSRGLYTDTQYF. The CDR3 coding sequence is TGTGCCAGCAGCCGGGGACTTTACACAGATACGCAGTATTTT. The chain combines TRBV7-2 with TRBJ2-3, with TRBD2 as a possible D gene (6 bases). Germline CDR1 reads SGHTA; CDR2 reads FQGNSA. V was clipped by 5 bases and J by 2 bases, with 11 bases between them. The CDR3 has 14 amino acids. Supplemented by reference TRBV7-2 and TRBJ2-3, the full variable domain reads GAGVSQSPSNKVTEKGKDVELRCDPISGHTALYWYRQSLGQGLEFLIYFQGNSAPDKSGLPSDRFSAERTGGSVSTLTIQRTQQEDSAVYLCASSRGLYTDTQYFGPGTRLTVL.

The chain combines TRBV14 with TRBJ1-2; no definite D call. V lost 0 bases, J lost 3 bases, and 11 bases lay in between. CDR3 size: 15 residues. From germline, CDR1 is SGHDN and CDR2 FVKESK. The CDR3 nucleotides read TGTGCCAGCAGCCAAGATCAAGGAGCCTACTATGGCTACACCTTC. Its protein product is CASSQDQGAYYGYTF.

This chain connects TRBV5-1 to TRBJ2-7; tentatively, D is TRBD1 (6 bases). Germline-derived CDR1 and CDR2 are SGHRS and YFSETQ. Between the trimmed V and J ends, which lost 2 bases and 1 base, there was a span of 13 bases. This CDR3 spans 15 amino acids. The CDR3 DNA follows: TGCGCCAGCAGCTTTCTGACAGGCGCATCCTACGAGCAGTACTTC. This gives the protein CASSFLTGASYEQYF.

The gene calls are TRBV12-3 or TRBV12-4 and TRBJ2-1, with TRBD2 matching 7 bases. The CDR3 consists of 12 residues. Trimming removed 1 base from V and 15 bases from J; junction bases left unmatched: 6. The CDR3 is CASSLVREQPFF. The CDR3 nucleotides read TGTGCCAGCAGTTTAGTGCGGGAGCAGCCGTTCTTC.

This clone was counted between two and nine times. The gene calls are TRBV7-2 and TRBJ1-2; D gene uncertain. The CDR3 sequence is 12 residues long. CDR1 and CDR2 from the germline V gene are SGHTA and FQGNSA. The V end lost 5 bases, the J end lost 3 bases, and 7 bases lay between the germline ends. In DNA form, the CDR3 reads TGTGCCAGCAGCGCACAGTACTATGGCTACACCTTC. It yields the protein CASSAQYYGYTF.

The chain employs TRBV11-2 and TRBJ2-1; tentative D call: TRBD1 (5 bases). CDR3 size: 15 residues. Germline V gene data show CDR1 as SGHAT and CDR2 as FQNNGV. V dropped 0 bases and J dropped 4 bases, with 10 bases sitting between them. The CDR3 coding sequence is TGTGCCAGCAGCTTAGATTTTCCAGGGTACAATGAGCAGTTCTTC. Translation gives CASSLDFPGYNEQFF.

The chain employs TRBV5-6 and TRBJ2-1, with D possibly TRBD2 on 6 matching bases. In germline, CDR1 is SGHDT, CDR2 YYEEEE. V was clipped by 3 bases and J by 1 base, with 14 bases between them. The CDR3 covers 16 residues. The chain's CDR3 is CASSSGAGSSYNEQFF. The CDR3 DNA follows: TGTGCCAGCAGCTCGGGAGCGGGCTCTTCCTACAATGAGCAGTTCTTC.

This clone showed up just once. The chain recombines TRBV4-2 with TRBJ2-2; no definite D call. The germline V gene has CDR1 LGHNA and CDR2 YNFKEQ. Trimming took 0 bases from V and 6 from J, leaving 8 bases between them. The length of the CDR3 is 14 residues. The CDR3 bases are TGTGCCAGCAGCCAAGAGGGCAGGTCCGGGGAGCTGTTTTTT. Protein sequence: CASSQEGRSGELFF.

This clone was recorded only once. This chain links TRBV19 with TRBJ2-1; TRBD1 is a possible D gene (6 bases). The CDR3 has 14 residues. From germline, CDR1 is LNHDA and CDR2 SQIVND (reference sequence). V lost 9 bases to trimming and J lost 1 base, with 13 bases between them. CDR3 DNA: TGTGCCAGCTCCGCCAGGGGATCCTACAATGAGCAGTTCTTC. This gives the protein CASSARGSYNEQFF.

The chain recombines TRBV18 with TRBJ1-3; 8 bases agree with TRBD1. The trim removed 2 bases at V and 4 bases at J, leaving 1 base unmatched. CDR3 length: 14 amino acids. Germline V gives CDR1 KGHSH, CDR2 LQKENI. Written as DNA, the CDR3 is TGTGCCAGCTCACCATCAGGGGGCGGAAACACCATATATTTT. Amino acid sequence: CASSPSGGGNTIYF.

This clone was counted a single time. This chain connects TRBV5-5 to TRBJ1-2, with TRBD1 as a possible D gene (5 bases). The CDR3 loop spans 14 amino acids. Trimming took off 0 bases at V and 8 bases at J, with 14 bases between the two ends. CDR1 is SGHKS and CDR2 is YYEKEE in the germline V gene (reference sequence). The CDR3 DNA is TGTGCCAGCAGCTTGGACCCCGCCGGGGGAGGCTACACCTTC. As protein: CASSLDPAGGGYTF.

CDR3 region: CASSAGINYGYTF. The CDR3 coding sequence is TGTGCCAGCAGTGCAGGGATTAACTATGGCTACACCTTC. The genes are TRBV2 and TRBJ1-2, with a tentative D call TRBD1 (5 bases). The V gene's germline CDR1 is SNHLY and CDR2 FYNNEI. With 4 bases removed from V and 1 base from J, the gap between germline ends came to 7 bases. The CDR3 is 13 residues long.

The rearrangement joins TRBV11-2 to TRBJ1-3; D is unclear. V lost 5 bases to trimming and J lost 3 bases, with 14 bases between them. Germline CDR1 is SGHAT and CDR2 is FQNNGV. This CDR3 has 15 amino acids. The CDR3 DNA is TGTGCCAGCAGCCCCCACCCAGGTAGTGGAAACACCATATATTTT. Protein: CASSPHPGSGNTIYF.

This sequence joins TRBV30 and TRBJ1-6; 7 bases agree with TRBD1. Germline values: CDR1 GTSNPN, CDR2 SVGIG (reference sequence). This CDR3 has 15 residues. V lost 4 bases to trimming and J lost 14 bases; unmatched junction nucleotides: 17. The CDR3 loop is CAWNTGALSAPALHF. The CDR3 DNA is TGTGCCTGGAATACAGGGGCCCTTTCAGCCCCTGCCCTCCACTTT.

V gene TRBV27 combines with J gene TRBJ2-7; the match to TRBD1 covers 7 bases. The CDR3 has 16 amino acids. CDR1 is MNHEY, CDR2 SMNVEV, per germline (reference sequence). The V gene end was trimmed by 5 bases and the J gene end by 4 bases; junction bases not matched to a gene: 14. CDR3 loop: CASSKMQGGRAYEQYF. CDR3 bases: TGTGCCAGCAGTAAAATGCAAGGGGGCAGAGCATACGAGCAGTACTTC.

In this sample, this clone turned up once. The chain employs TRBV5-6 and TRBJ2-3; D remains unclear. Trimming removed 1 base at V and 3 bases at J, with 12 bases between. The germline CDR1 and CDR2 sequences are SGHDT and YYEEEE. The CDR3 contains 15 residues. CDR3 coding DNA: TGTGCCAGCAGCTTGAGGCAGGTTTGGACAGATACGCAGTATTTT. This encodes CASSLRQVWTDTQYF.

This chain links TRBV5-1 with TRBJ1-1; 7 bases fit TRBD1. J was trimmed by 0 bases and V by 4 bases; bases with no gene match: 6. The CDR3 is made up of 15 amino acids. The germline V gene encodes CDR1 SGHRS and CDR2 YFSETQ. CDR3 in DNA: TGCGCCAGCAGCACCTATGGACAGGTGAACACTGAAGCTTTCTTT. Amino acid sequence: CASSTYGQVNTEAFF. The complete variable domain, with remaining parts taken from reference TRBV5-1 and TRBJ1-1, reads KAGVTQTPRYLIKTRGQQVTLSCSPISGHRSVSWYQQTPGQGLQFLFEYFSETQRNKGNFPGRFSGRQFSNSRSEMNVSTLELGDSALYLCASSTYGQVNTEAFFGQGTRLTVV.

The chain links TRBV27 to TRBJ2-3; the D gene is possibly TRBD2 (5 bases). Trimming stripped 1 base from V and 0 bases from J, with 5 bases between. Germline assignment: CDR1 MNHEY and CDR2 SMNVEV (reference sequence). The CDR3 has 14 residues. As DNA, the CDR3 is TGTGCCAGCAGTTTATGGACTAGCACAGATACGCAGTATTTT. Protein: CASSLWTSTDTQYF.

The CDR3 loop reads CASSYISGSYNEQFF. The CDR3 DNA is TGCGCCAGCAGCTACATTAGCGGGAGCTACAATGAGCAGTTCTTC. V is TRBV5-1 and J is TRBJ2-1; 9 nucleotides match TRBD2. CDR3 size: 15 residues. V gave up 3 bases and J gave up 3 bases; unmatched junction bases: 4. The germline V gene encodes CDR1 SGHRS and CDR2 YFSETQ.

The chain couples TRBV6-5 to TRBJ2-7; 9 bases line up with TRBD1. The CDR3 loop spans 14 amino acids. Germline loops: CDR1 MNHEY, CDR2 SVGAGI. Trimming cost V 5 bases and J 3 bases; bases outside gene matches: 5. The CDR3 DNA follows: TGTGCCAGCAGTCCACTGGGACAGGGCTACGAGCAGTACTTC. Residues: CASSPLGQGYEQYF.